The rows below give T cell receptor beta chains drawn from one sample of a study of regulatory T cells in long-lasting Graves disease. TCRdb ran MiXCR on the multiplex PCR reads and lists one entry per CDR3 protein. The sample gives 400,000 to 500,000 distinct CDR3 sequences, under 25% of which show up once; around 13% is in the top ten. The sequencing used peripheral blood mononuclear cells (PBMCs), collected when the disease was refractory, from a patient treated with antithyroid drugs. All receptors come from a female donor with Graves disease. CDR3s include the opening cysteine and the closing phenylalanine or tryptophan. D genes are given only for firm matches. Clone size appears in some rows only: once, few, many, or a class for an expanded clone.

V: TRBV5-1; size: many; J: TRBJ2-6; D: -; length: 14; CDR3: CASSTGNGANVLTF; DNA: TGCGCCAGCAGTACAGGGAACGGGGCCAACGTCCTGACTTTC
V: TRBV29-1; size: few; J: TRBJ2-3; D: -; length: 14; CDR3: CSVEGSGAGDTQYF; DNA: TGCAGCGTTGAAGGGTCCGGGGCAGGAGATACGCAGTATTTT
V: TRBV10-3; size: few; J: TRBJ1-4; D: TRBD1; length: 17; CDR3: CAISESSAGTGTAELFF; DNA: TGTGCCATCAGTGAGTCCTCGGCCGGGACAGGGACTGCTGAACTGTTTTTT
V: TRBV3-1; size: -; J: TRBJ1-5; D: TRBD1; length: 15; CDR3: CASSQMTGNNQPQHF; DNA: TGTGCCAGCAGCCAAATGACAGGGAACAATCAGCCCCAGCATTTT
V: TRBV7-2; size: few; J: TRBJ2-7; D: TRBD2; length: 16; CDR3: CASSLVPLAGSYEQYF; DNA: TGTGCCAGCAGCTTAGTCCCTCTAGCGGGCTCATACGAGCAGTACTTC
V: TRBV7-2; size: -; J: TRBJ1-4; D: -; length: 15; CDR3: CASSLSQATNEKLFF; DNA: TGTGCCAGCAGCTTAAGTCAGGCTACTAATGAAAAACTGTTTTTT
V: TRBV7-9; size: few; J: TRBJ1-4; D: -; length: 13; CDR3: CASSFAGGEKLFF; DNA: TGTGCCAGCAGTTTCGCGGGTGGTGAAAAACTGTTTTTT
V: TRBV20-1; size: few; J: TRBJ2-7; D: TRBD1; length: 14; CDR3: CSARVERTGSEQYF; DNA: TGCAGTGCTAGAGTTGAAAGGACAGGGAGCGAGCAGTACTTC
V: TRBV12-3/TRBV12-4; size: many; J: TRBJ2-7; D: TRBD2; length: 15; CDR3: CASSLRPSGDYEQYF; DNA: TGTGCCAGCAGTTTAAGGCCTAGCGGGGACTACGAGCAGTACTTC
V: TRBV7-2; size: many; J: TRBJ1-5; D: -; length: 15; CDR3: CASSPGLASNQPQHF; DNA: TGTGCCAGCAGCCCAGGCCTGGCTTCCAATCAGCCCCAGCATTTT
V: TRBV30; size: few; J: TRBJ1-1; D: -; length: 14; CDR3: CAWSVTARRTEAFF; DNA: TGTGCCTGGAGTGTAACCGCTAGGAGAACTGAAGCTTTCTTT
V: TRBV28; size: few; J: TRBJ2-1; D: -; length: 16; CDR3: CASTNRLYLKYNEQFF; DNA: TGTGCCAGCACTAATAGACTATACCTTAAATACAATGAGCAGTTCTTC
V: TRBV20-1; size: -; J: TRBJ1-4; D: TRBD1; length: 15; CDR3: CSARVTGTGVEKLFF; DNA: TGCAGTGCTAGAGTTACCGGGACAGGGGTTGAAAAACTGTTTTTT
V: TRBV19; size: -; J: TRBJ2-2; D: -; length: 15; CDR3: CASSIQQGGAGELFF; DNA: TGTGCCAGTAGTATCCAACAGGGGGGGGCCGGGGAGCTGTTTTTT